The TCR beta chain described here comes from a study of tumor-infiltrating lymphocytes in localized non-small cell lung cancer. Overall study: The cohort mixed smokers and never-smokers, several histologies, and some post-neoadjuvant-chemotherapy samples. From each patient, both tumor and uninvolved lung, non-adjacent to tumor, were sampled. Findings of the study overall: Immunotypes IM1 and IM2 had similar TCR-derived T-cell fractions. Only some patients had TCR sequencing, depending on available tissue.

Germline V gives CDR1 WNHNN, CDR2 SYGVQD (reference sequence). CDR3 length equals 13 residues. V was pared by 8 bases and J by 3 bases, with 7 bases of the junction left unmatched. As regards this clone: Its antigen is still unknown.

Libraries were prepared by immunoSEQ multiplex PCR; TCRdb keeps only in-frame clonotypes and omits some of them. Of some 13,000 clones listed, roughly 75% are singletons. Source material: uninvolved lung tissue not adjacent to the tumor. The receptor was derived from a human donor with non-small cell lung cancer. V usage is TRBV10-1 and J usage is TRBJ2-7, with TRBD1 matching over 7 bases. CDR3 region: CASGPGGFYEQYF. For the CDR3, the DNA is TGCGCCAGCGGTCCAGGGGGATTCTACGAGCAGTACTTC.